This T cell receptor (beta chain) was identified in a study of response to subunit inactivated influenza vaccine (dated by TCRdb to between 2018 and 2020). Notes on the research overall: Deep quantitative profiling of the T cell receptor repertoire was used in the study to follow responses to a trivalent subunit inactivated influenza vaccine.

Points the paper makes about the study in general: The authors proposed that each seasonal influenza vaccination may bring in only a limited number of new T cells.

The method behind the library was RT-PCR. The instrument was an Illumina HiSeq 2500. TCRdb trimmed public reads at Q25 via fastp, called clones via MiXCR and kept in-frame beta chains. Records with the same CDR3 protein are collapsed into one entry carrying the most frequent genes and DNA. For this sample the table gives 650,000 to 800,000 distinct CDR3 sequences, of which about 15% were detected only once. The ten largest clones represent around 7.3% of the sample. Comments on this clonotype: This receptor's antigen is unknown. No per-base quality is available; no much larger clone lies one base away.

This receptor was taken from a man aged 45-60 years who received an inactivated influenza vaccine. Donor details come from another sample of the same person, matched by shared clones. The specimen comprised PBMCs from blood, sampled around 14 days before vaccination.

The bases are TGTGCCAGCAGTCCCTTAGGGGGCCGAGAGACCCAGTACTTC. Translated, it gives CASSPLGGRETQYF. In this chain, TRBV12-3 or TRBV12-4 is recombined with TRBJ2-5; the junction holds 7 bases that match TRBD1. Including the terminal cysteine and phenylalanine, the CDR3 comprises 14 residues. Solely the CDR3 DNA is kept, with 42 bases framed from the first base. Ends trimmed: V by 5 bases, J by 4 bases; bases unmatched to a gene: 7.